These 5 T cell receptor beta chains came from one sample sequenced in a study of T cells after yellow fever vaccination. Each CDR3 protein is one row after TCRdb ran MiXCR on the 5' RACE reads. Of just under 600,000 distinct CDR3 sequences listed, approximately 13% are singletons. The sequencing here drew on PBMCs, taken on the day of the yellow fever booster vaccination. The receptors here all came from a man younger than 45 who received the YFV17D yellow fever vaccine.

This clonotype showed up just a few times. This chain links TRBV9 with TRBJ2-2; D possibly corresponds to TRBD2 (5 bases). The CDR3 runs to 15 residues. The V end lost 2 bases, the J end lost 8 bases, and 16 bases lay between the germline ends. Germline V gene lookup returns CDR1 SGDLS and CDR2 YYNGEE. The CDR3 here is CASSVSLAHSGELFF. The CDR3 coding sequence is TGTGCCAGCAGCGTGAGTCTAGCCCATAGTGGGGAGCTGTTTTTT.

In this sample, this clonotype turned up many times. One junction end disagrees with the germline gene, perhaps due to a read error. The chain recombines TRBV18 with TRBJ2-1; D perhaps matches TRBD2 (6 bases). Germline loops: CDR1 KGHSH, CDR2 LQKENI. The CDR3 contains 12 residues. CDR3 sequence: CASSRDSKSGPF. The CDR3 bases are TGTGCCAGCTCTCGGGACTCTAAGTCGGGGCCCTTC.

Here the CDR3 DNA reads TGTGCCAGCTCATCCCGGGACAGAGTCTATGGCTACACCTTC. Translation gives CASSSRDRVYGYTF. The rearrangement links TRBV18 to TRBJ1-2; TRBD1 agrees at 7 bases. This CDR3 contains 14 residues. J was trimmed by 4 bases and V by 5 bases; bases with no gene match: 7. Germline V gene data show CDR1 as KGHSH and CDR2 as LQKENI.

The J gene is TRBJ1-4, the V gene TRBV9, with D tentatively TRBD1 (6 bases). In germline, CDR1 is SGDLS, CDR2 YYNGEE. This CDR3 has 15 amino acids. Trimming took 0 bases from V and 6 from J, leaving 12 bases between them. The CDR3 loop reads CASSVDRGRHEKLFF. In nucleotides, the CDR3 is TGTGCCAGCAGCGTAGATCGGGGGCGGCATGAAAAACTGTTTTTT.

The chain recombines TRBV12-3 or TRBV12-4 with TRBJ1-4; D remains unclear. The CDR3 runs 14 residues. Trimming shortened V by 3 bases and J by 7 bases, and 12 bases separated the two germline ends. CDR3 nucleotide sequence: TGTGCCAGCAGTTTGATGGGGATCCCTGAAAAACTGTTTTTT. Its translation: CASSLMGIPEKLFF.